This TCR beta chain appears in the sequencing data of a study of T cells after somatic rescue of genetic block (dated by TCRdb to 2018 to 2021). About the investigation overall: The study assessed how robust, over the long term, a T-cell system was when the system had developed through somatic rescue of a genetic block in T-cell development.

Via the germline V gene (reference sequence), CDR1 is SEHNR and CDR2 FQNEAQ. The CDR3 holds 18 amino acids from the cysteine to the phenylalanine. Just the 54-base CDR3 DNA is kept, in frame starting at base 1. V lost 5 bases and J lost 2 bases; the stretch between them is 25 bases long. In its sample, this clone was seen once. Its antigen target is currently unknown. The input lacks base qualities; no much larger clone sits a single base away. Libraries were built with the immunoSEQ multiplex PCR assay. TCRdb mirrors the immuneACCESS table, restricted to in-frame sequences. Some clones are absent from its copies; in checked studies, under half trace to an unresolved V gene, and the reason for the others is unknown. The sample profile shows 70,000 to 95,000 clones; more than 80% of them were found once. The ten most abundant clones make up roughly 1.7% of the sample.

Material: peripheral blood mononuclear cells (PBMCs). Recombination linked TRBV7-9 to TRBJ2-7; TRBD2 is a possible D gene, resting on 6 matching bases. This TCR was sampled from a woman aged 18 to 35. The CDR3 region reads CASSPRVSRGGSPYEQYF. Read as DNA, the sequence is TGTGCCAGCAGCCCACGGGTATCAAGGGGAGGAAGCCCCTACGAGCAGTACTTC.